This TCR beta chain was identified in a study of T cell responses to AZD1222 COVID-19 vaccine. General observations from the study: The donor cohort was predominantly white British with a female majority, and clonal diversity may have been underestimated. Sampled repertoires all dated from after the peak T cell response.

Libraries were prepared by immunoSEQ multiplex PCR; TCRdb keeps only in-frame clonotypes and omits some of them. The table has approximately 85,000 clones, roughly 90% seen once. About this clone itself: Its antigen is unidentified.

The starting material was peripheral blood, obtained on day 0 of AZD1222 vaccination. The receptor was derived from an adult in good health.

The CDR3 coding sequence is TGTGCCAGCAGTGACAGGGCGGGCACCGGGGAGCTGTTTTTT. Protein sequence: CASSDRAGTGELFF. V and J are TRBV2 and TRBJ2-2; D possibly matches TRBD1 or TRBD2 (5 bases each). The CDR3 is 14 amino acids. V was cut by 3 bases and J by 4 bases, with 9 bases left in between. Germline CDR1 and CDR2: SNHLY and FYNNEI.